This entry lists 27 T cell receptor beta chains sequenced from one sample in a study of blood T cells in healthy people across ages. Through a sample-barcoded 5' primer and a J-beta primer mix, a second PCR was run for roughly 6 to 12 cycles. TCRdb used MiXCR to reprocess the 5' RACE reads, holding one entry per CDR3 protein. The sample comprises over a million distinct CDR3 sequences, 59% of which are singletons, and under 8.5% rests with the top ten. The sample taken for sequencing was blood. Receptors originate from a man aged 18 to 35 in good health.

In this sample, this clonotype turned up a few times. The chain couples TRBV18 to TRBJ2-7, with 8 bases identical to TRBD1. Trimming took 8 bases from V and 0 from J; bases not matched to a gene: 6. CDR3 length: 14 amino acids. Germline loops: CDR1 KGHSH, CDR2 LQKENI. CDR3 bases: TGTGCCAGCCGCAGGGGGCGAAGCTCCTACGAGCAGTACTTC. Translation: CASRRGRSSYEQYF.

The genes are TRBV4-2 and TRBJ2-1, with 9 positions matching TRBD1. Trimming at V came to 3 bases and at J to 3 bases, leaving 9 bases not matched to a gene. Germline loops: CDR1 LGHNA, CDR2 YNFKEQ. This CDR3 is 17 amino acids long. This CDR3 reads CASSQGGQGSFYNEQFF. CDR3 sequence (DNA): TGTGCCAGCAGCCAGGGGGGACAGGGCAGTTTCTACAATGAGCAGTTCTTC.

The V call is TRBV7-2, the J call TRBJ2-3; 7 bases line up with TRBD1. Trimming removed 5 bases from V and 3 bases from J; junction bases left unmatched: 8. From germline, CDR1 is SGHTA and CDR2 FQGNSA. CDR3 length equals 15 residues. CDR3 sequence: CASSGQTGRTDTQYF. The CDR3 DNA sequence: TGTGCCAGCAGCGGACAGACAGGGAGAACAGATACGCAGTATTTT.

The rearrangement links TRBV4-2 to TRBJ2-4; TRBD2 agrees at 10 bases. This CDR3 contains 20 residues. The trim removed 0 bases at V and 1 base at J, leaving 12 bases unmatched. Germline CDR1 reads LGHNA; CDR2 reads YNFKEQ. The CDR3 DNA sequence: TGTGCCAGCAGCCAAGATAGGGGACACACGACTAGCGGGGCCAAAAACATTCAGTACTTC. Translating gives CASSQDRGHTTSGAKNIQYF.

In its sample, this clonotype was seen once. The chain combines TRBV27 with TRBJ1-2; D is unresolved. This CDR3 has 14 residues. The V gene's germline CDR1 is MNHEY and CDR2 SMNVEV (reference sequence). V lost 5 bases to trimming and J lost 6 bases, with 16 bases between them. CDR3 DNA: TGTGCCAGCAGTCCCGCCCGGGTCGGAGATGGCTACACCTTC. Protein sequence: CASSPARVGDGYTF.

J is TRBJ2-2 and V is TRBV20-1; D not certain. V lost 3 bases and J 1 base, leaving 12 bases between the germline ends. Germline lookup yields CDR1 DFQATT and CDR2 SNEGSKA (reference sequence). This CDR3 is built from 15 residues. The CDR3 sequence is CSASALALNTGELFF. The CDR3 bases are TGCAGTGCTAGCGCTTTGGCGCTGAACACCGGGGAGCTGTTTTTT.

The chain couples TRBV25-1 to TRBJ1-2, with D unresolved. CDR1 is MGHDK and CDR2 is SYGVNS in the germline V gene. CDR3 length equals 16 residues. Trimming took 6 bases from V and 4 from J, leaving 21 bases between them. In DNA, the CDR3 is TGTGCCAGCAGCGACACGGGGTCCGTAGGACTCTATGGCTACACCTTC. It yields the protein CASSDTGSVGLYGYTF.

J is TRBJ1-2 and V is TRBV14; tentative D call: TRBD1 (5 bases). Germline CDR1 and CDR2: SGHDN and FVKESK. V was cut by 1 base and J by 4 bases, with 13 bases left in between. The CDR3 covers 15 residues. CDR3 bases: TGTGCCAGCAGCCAAGGGTTTTGGGACGTCTATGGCTACACCTTC. This translates into CASSQGFWDVYGYTF.

A note on this clonotype: One junction end disagrees with the germline gene, perhaps due to a read error. The chain uses TRBV7-9 and TRBJ2-7; D is ambiguous. The last part of the DNA fits TRBJ2-5 better; the J call may be wrong. This CDR3 has 13 amino acids. Germline-derived CDR1 and CDR2 are SEHNR and FQNEAQ (reference sequence). This chain's CDR3 is CASSEFFEETQYF. In DNA form, the CDR3 reads TGCGCCAGCTCGGAGTTCTTCGAAGAGACCCAGTACTTC.

V gene TRBV14 combines with J gene TRBJ2-2; D remains unclear. Trimming stripped 8 bases from V and 0 bases from J, with 7 bases between. Germline assignment: CDR1 SGHDN and CDR2 FVKESK. This CDR3 is built from 13 residues. The CDR3 spells CASRAANTGELFF. CDR3 in DNA: TGTGCCAGCCGGGCAGCGAACACCGGGGAGCTGTTTTTT. Using reference TRBV14 and TRBJ2-2 for the parts outside the CDR3, the full variable domain is EAGVTQFPSHSVIEKGQTVTLRCDPISGHDNLYWYRRVMGKEIKFLLHFVKESKQDESGMPNNRFLAERTGGTYSTLKVQPAELEDSGVYFCASRAANTGELFFGEGSRLTVL.

This clonotype was found a few times. The chain uses TRBV9 and TRBJ2-5; D gene ambiguous. The CDR3 runs 15 residues. Germline V gene data show CDR1 as SGDLS and CDR2 as YYNGEE. The V and J ends lost 3 bases and 0 bases respectively, with 12 bases between them. The DNA of the CDR3 is TGTGCCAGCAGCGGATTCGACGGACACCAAGAGACCCAGTACTTC. Its translation is CASSGFDGHQETQYF.

This clonotype was detected once. The chain combines TRBV28 with TRBJ2-4; 10 nucleotides agree with TRBD2. The DNA end favors TRBJ2-7, so the J call may be wrong. Germline V gene lookup returns CDR1 MDHEN and CDR2 SYDVKM. The CDR3 is 18 amino acids. The CDR3 DNA reads as TGTGCCAGCAGTCTCGGGACAGAACGTACTAGCGGGACACGCGAGCAGTACTTC. Translation gives CASSLGTERTSGTREQYF.

The chain uses TRBV20-1 and TRBJ2-1; TRBD1 might be the D (6 bases). CDR1 is DFQATT, CDR2 SNEGSKA, per germline (reference sequence). Trimming stripped 0 bases from V and 1 base from J, with 13 bases between. The CDR3 extends over 16 amino acids. The CDR3 here is CSAREVTGWSYNEQFF. Written as DNA, the CDR3 is TGCAGTGCTAGAGAGGTAACAGGGTGGTCCTACAATGAGCAGTTCTTC.

The chain's CDR3 is CSVEMEICNEQFF. Written as DNA, the CDR3 is TGCAGCGTTGAAATGGAGATCTGCAATGAGCAGTTCTTC. V and J are TRBV29-1 and TRBJ2-1; D ambiguous. Germline loops: CDR1 SQVTM, CDR2 ANQGSEA. The CDR3 is 13 residues long. V was trimmed by 2 bases and J by 6 bases, leaving 11 bases between them.

This chain uses TRBV11-2 with TRBJ2-1; 11 nucleotides line up with TRBD1. Germline V gives CDR1 SGHAT, CDR2 FQNNGV. The CDR3 covers 16 residues. Unmatched junction bases numbered 9, after V lost 8 bases and J lost 3 bases. CDR3 protein: CASGGQGAIVYNEQFF. The CDR3 DNA reads TGTGCCAGCGGTGGACAGGGGGCGATTGTCTACAATGAGCAGTTCTTC.

In its sample, this clonotype was seen a few times. The V gene is TRBV12-3 or TRBV12-4, the J gene TRBJ1-5; D call uncertain. V was shortened by 4 bases and J by 10 bases, with 11 bases between the two germline ends. The CDR3 has 12 residues. CDR3 amino acids: CASSSTGRPQHF. The DNA for the CDR3 is TGTGCCAGCAGTTCCACGGGTCGTCCCCAGCATTTT.

This clonotype occurred a few times. The CDR3 protein is CASSQGGWSTDTQYF. CDR3 coding DNA: TGCGCCAGCAGCCAGGGGGGGTGGAGCACAGATACGCAGTATTTT. The chain recombines TRBV4-3 with TRBJ2-3; TRBD2 matches at 7 bases. CDR1 is LGHNA, CDR2 YSLEER, per germline. The CDR3 has 15 residues. The V gene end was trimmed by 3 bases and the J gene end by 0 bases; junction bases not matched to a gene: 3.

This chain connects TRBV25-1 to TRBJ2-5; 14 positions match TRBD2. With the DNA end fitting TRBJ2-7 better, the J assignment may be wrong. The germline V gene has CDR1 MGHDK and CDR2 SYGVNS. The CDR3 covers 15 residues. The CDR3 DNA is TGTGCCAGCAGTGTGGGGACTAGCGGGAGTCCCGAGCAGTACTTC. Translated: CASSVGTSGSPEQYF.

This chain connects TRBV6-6 to TRBJ1-5; tentatively, D is TRBD1 (6 bases). Trimming shortened V by 2 bases and J by 7 bases, and 15 bases separated the two germline ends. Germline lookup yields CDR1 MNHNY and CDR2 SVGAGI (reference sequence). This CDR3 comprises 15 residues. CDR3 nucleotides: TGTGCCAGCAGTTACCATACAGGGATGGGGCAGCCCCAGCATTTT. This sequence encodes CASSYHTGMGQPQHF.

There are a few counts of this clonotype. DNA for the CDR3: TGTGCCAGCAGCAAACGGGACAGGAATGAAAAACTGTTTTTT. It translates to CASSKRDRNEKLFF. The rearrangement joins TRBV7-2 to TRBJ1-4; TRBD1 matches 8 bases. This CDR3 contains 14 residues. J was trimmed by 5 bases and V by 5 bases; bases with no gene match: 4. Germline loops: CDR1 SGHTA, CDR2 FQGNSA.

This clonotype was detected once. J is TRBJ1-1 and V is TRBV5-1; D call uncertain. In germline, CDR1 is SGHRS, CDR2 YFSETQ. V was trimmed by 7 bases and J by 0 bases, leaving 13 bases between them. The CDR3 extends over 14 amino acids. CDR3: CASRLGTMNTEAFF. The CDR3 DNA reads TGCGCCAGCCGCCTGGGTACAATGAACACTGAAGCTTTCTTT.

A few counts support this clonotype. This chain links TRBV7-2 with TRBJ2-7; 9 bases align to TRBD1. The J segment lost 2 bases and the V segment lost 5 bases, leaving 4 bases of the junction unmatched. The length of the CDR3 is 14 residues. The germline V gene encodes CDR1 SGHTA and CDR2 FQGNSA. The CDR3 sequence: CASSGQGNAYEQYF. CDR3 sequence (DNA): TGTGCCAGCAGCGGACAGGGGAATGCCTACGAGCAGTACTTC.

This clonotype was seen once. The chain employs TRBV10-1 and TRBJ2-7; D is unresolved. V lost 0 bases and J 0 bases, leaving 9 bases between the germline ends. The CDR3 is 15 residues long. CDR1 and CDR2 (germline): WNHNN, SYGVQD (reference sequence). CDR3 protein: CASSESTNNSYEQYF. In DNA form, the CDR3 reads TGCGCCAGCAGTGAGTCAACCAATAACTCCTACGAGCAGTACTTC.

The rearrangement uses TRBV27 and TRBJ2-2; D might be TRBD1 (6 bases). There are 17 residues in the CDR3. V was trimmed by 8 bases and J by 4 bases, leaving 23 bases between them. Germline V gene data show CDR1 as MNHEY and CDR2 as SMNVEV (reference sequence). The CDR3 DNA is TGTGCCAGCGGCCGAACCTTGGTTGACAGGACCACCGGGGAGCTGTTTTTT. Amino acids: CASGRTLVDRTTGELFF.

This clonotype was recorded a few times. J is TRBJ2-1 and V is TRBV29-1; 13 bases match TRBD2. This CDR3 comprises 14 residues. Germline lookup yields CDR1 SQVTM and CDR2 ANQGSEA. V was clipped by 3 bases and J by 9 bases; unmatched bases: 5. Here the CDR3 DNA reads TGCAGCGTTGATGGGACTAGCGGGAAGATTGAGCAGTTCTTC. Translation gives CSVDGTSGKIEQFF.

This chain connects TRBV20-1 to TRBJ1-1; D is unresolved. The CDR3 runs 11 residues. The ends were cut back, 8 bases at V and 5 bases at J, with 12 bases in the middle. Germline V gene lookup returns CDR1 DFQATT and CDR2 SNEGSKA (reference sequence). This CDR3 is CSSRGETEAFF. CDR3 nucleotide sequence: TGCAGTAGCCGCGGGGAGACTGAAGCTTTCTTT.

The CDR3 DNA reads TGTGCCACCAGCAGAGATCCCCCTATGGATGAGCAGTTCTTC. Its translation is CATSRDPPMDEQFF. The gene calls are TRBV15 and TRBJ2-1; no definite D call. Per the germline V gene, CDR1 is LNHNV and CDR2 is YYDKDF (reference sequence). This CDR3 is 14 amino acids long. V gave up 0 bases and J gave up 8 bases, with 11 bases separating them. Based on the CDR3 plus reference TRBV15 and TRBJ2-1, the full variable domain is DAMVIQNPRYQVTQFGKPVTLSCSQTLNHNVMYWYQQKSSQAPKLLFHYYDKDFNNEADTPDNFQSRRPNTSFCFLDIRSPGLGDTAMYLCATSRDPPMDEQFFGPGTRLTVL.